A single sample gave rise to the 19 T cell receptor beta chains below, sequenced in a study of glioma-infiltrating T cells after dendritic cell vaccination (TCRdb year 2016). The library was generated by the immunoSEQ multiplex PCR assay. TCRdb mirrors the immuneACCESS table, restricted to in-frame sequences. Some clones are absent from its copies; in checked studies, under half trace to an unresolved V gene, and the reason for the others is unknown. In this sample the table shows about 65,000 clones, more than 75% of which occur a single time. Jointly, the top ten make up 11% of the sample. Explained via the paper, the time point label denotes: after dendritic cell vaccination, including at tumor progression/relapse. Sample: blood, taken after dendritic cell vaccination. These receptors all stem from a human donor with glioblastoma.

The chain joins TRBV30 to TRBJ2-5; tentative D call: TRBD1 (5 bases). The germline V gene encodes CDR1 GTSNPN and CDR2 SVGIG (reference sequence). The CDR3 contains 11 residues. V shed 3 bases and J shed 13 bases, with 15 bases lying between them. CDR3 nucleotide sequence: TGTGCCTGGAGCGGGCAGGGCGACACGTACTTC. Translation: CAWSGQGDTYF.

The chain uses TRBV19 and TRBJ2-2; 8 nucleotides agree with TRBD1. The CDR3 sequence is 16 residues long. Per germline, CDR1 LNHDA and CDR2 SQIVND (reference sequence). J lost 8 bases, V lost 6 bases, and 14 bases had no gene match. The CDR3 here is CASRKGTGLPTGELFF. In DNA, the CDR3 is TGTGCCAGTAGGAAAGGGACAGGCCTCCCCACAGGGGAGCTGTTTTTT.

The chain employs TRBV6-5 and TRBJ2-7, with a weak D call TRBD2 (5 bases). Looked up from germline, CDR1 is MNHEY and CDR2 is SVGAGI. The V gene lost 6 bases and the J gene lost 1 base, with 16 bases spanning the gap. The CDR3 length is 15 residues. The CDR3 reads CASRLDSRHSYEQYF. Here the CDR3 DNA reads TGTGCCAGCAGATTGGACTCCCGTCATTCCTACGAGCAGTACTTC.

The rearrangement links TRBV29-1 to TRBJ1-2; D is unclear. The CDR3 covers 15 residues. V dropped 6 bases and J dropped 4 bases, with 21 bases sitting between them. Germline V gives CDR1 SQVTM, CDR2 ANQGSEA. The CDR3 DNA follows: TGCAGCGTGAACGAGGACGGCGGGTCCTCCTATGGCTACACCTTC. Translated, it gives CSVNEDGGSSYGYTF.

The genes are TRBV30 and TRBJ2-7; D unresolved. The CDR3 sequence is 13 residues long. Germline CDR1 is GTSNPN and CDR2 is SVGIG (reference sequence). Trimming took off 4 bases at V and 2 bases at J, with 12 bases between the two ends. CDR3 sequence reads: CAWTPRLPYEQYF. The CDR3 DNA reads TGTGCCTGGACCCCCAGGTTGCCCTACGAGCAGTACTTC.

The chain uses TRBV9 and TRBJ1-4; the match to TRBD1 covers 11 bases. The CDR3 runs 14 residues. Losses at the gene ends were 3 bases for V and 7 bases for J; bases not matched to a gene: 2. Germline-derived CDR1 and CDR2 are SGDLS and YYNGEE. DNA for the CDR3: TGTGCCAGCAGCGCCGGACAGGGGGCTGAAAAACTGTTTTTT. Residues: CASSAGQGAEKLFF.

The gene calls are TRBV9 and TRBJ2-3; TRBD1 matches 7 bases. The CDR3 extends over 17 amino acids. The J segment lost 0 bases and the V segment lost 4 bases, leaving 11 bases of the junction unmatched. Germline V gives CDR1 SGDLS, CDR2 YYNGEE. The CDR3 is CASSPHGTESSTDTQYF. In nucleotides, the CDR3 is TGTGCCAGCAGCCCACACGGGACAGAGTCTAGCACAGATACGCAGTATTTT.

The chain combines TRBV12-5 with TRBJ1-2; TRBD1 agrees at 10 bases. V lost 7 bases and J lost 8; bases outside the gene matches: 4. The CDR3 length is 12 residues. The germline V gene has CDR1 LGHNT and CDR2 FRNRAP. The CDR3 DNA reads TGTGCTAGTGCCAGGGACAGGGGCGGCTACACCTTC. This gives the protein CASARDRGGYTF.

Worth noting for this clone: Different DNA sequences within this sample yield the same CDR3. V usage is TRBV5-1 and J usage is TRBJ1-4, with a tentative D call TRBD1 (6 bases). Germline V gives CDR1 SGHRS, CDR2 YFSETQ. V lost 0 bases to trimming and J lost 2 bases, with 11 bases between them. The CDR3 has 16 residues. In DNA form, the CDR3 reads TGCGCCAGCAGCTTGGACAGGGTTTCGACTAATGAAAAACTGTTTTTT. Amino acids: CASSLDRVSTNEKLFF.

The rearrangement joins TRBV11-2 to TRBJ1-2, with TRBD1 as a possible D gene (5 bases). V was trimmed by 1 base and J by 4 bases, leaving 13 bases between them. Germline V gene sequence: CDR1 SGHAT, CDR2 FQNNGV. This CDR3 is 15 amino acids long. CDR3 DNA sequence: TGTGCCAGCAGCTTAGGTGGCAGGGTCTTCTATGGCTACACCTTC. Amino acid sequence: CASSLGGRVFYGYTF.

The V call is TRBV5-4, the J call TRBJ2-1, with D possibly TRBD2 on 6 matching bases. The germline V and J ends were trimmed by 0 bases and 5 bases, with 12 bases remaining between them. The CDR3 has 15 residues. Germline-derived CDR1 and CDR2 are SGHNT and YYREEE (reference sequence). CDR3 amino acids: CASSLGLAPNNEQFF. DNA for the CDR3: TGTGCCAGCAGCTTGGGGCTAGCGCCCAACAATGAGCAGTTCTTC.

The chain combines TRBV30 with TRBJ1-1; 7 nucleotides line up with TRBD1. Germline-derived CDR1 and CDR2 are GTSNPN and SVGIG (reference sequence). This CDR3 is built from 14 residues. Unmatched junction bases numbered 6, after V lost 5 bases and J lost 0 bases. In nucleotides, the CDR3 is TGTGCCTGGGCTCGGGACAGCTTGAACACTGAAGCTTTCTTT. Translating it yields CAWARDSLNTEAFF. Variable domain in full (rest from reference TRBV30 and TRBJ1-1): SQTIHQWPATLVQPVGSPLSLECTVEGTSNPNLYWYRQAAGRGLQLLFYSVGIGQISSEVPQNLSASRPQDRQFILSSKKLLLSDSGFYLCAWARDSLNTEAFFGQGTRLTVV.

The chain is built from TRBV2 and TRBJ2-3, with 8 nucleotides matching TRBD1. The germline V gene has CDR1 SNHLY and CDR2 FYNNEI. The CDR3 runs 15 residues. The V segment lost 5 bases and the J segment 2 bases; nucleotides outside the gene matches: 6. In nucleotides, the CDR3 is TGTGCCAGCAGTCTGGGACAGGTAGTCACAGATACGCAGTATTTT. This encodes CASSLGQVVTDTQYF. Variable domain in full (rest from reference TRBV2 and TRBJ2-3): EPEVTQTPSHQVTQMGQEVILRCVPISNHLYFYWYRQILGQKVEFLVSFYNNEISEKSEIFDDQFSVERPDGSNFTLKIRSTKLEDSAMYFCASSLGQVVTDTQYFGPGTRLTVL.

This clone was detected once. This chain joins TRBV4-3 and TRBJ2-5, with D maybe TRBD1 (6 bases). Looked up from germline, CDR1 is LGHNA and CDR2 is YSLEER. Trimming pared 5 bases from V and 4 bases from J, leaving 11 bases between. CDR3 length: 13 residues. The CDR3 spells CASSEGVLETQYF. The CDR3 nucleotides are TGCGCCAGCAGCGAGGGGGTTCTAGAGACCCAGTACTTC.

The rearrangement joins TRBV5-1 to TRBJ2-3, with 11 nucleotides matching TRBD2. V lost 5 bases to trimming and J lost 4 bases; unmatched junction nucleotides: 6. CDR3 length equals 15 residues. From germline, CDR1 is SGHRS and CDR2 YFSETQ. The CDR3 protein is CASRPGTSGSDTQYF. The CDR3 DNA follows: TGCGCCAGCAGGCCCGGGACTAGCGGTTCAGATACGCAGTATTTT.

The chain recombines TRBV9 with TRBJ2-6, with D maybe TRBD1 (5 bases). The CDR3 is 16 residues long. The V gene lost 4 bases and the J gene lost 0 bases, with 11 bases spanning the gap. Germline CDR1 SGDLS, CDR2 YYNGEE. The CDR3 DNA follows: TGTGCCAGCAGCCTAGAAGGGGCCTCTGGGGCCAACGTCCTGACTTTC. This gives the protein CASSLEGASGANVLTF.

The chain recombines TRBV11-2 with TRBJ2-2, with D maybe TRBD1 (6 bases). Trimming removed 1 base from V and 0 bases from J, with 9 bases in between. Germline V gene sequence: CDR1 SGHAT, CDR2 FQNNGV. The CDR3 loop spans 16 amino acids. The CDR3 bases are TGTGCCAGCAGCTTAGTACAGGGCCCGAACACCGGGGAGCTGTTTTTT. Protein: CASSLVQGPNTGELFF.

The V gene is TRBV11-3, the J gene TRBJ2-7; 8 nucleotides line up with TRBD1. V shed 4 bases, J shed 3 bases, and the junction held 2 bases outside the gene matches. The CDR3 consists of 13 residues. Germline CDR1 SGHNT, CDR2 YENEEA. CDR3 sequence: CASSSGTGYEQYF. The CDR3 DNA sequence: TGTGCCAGCAGCTCGGGGACAGGCTACGAGCAGTACTTC.

J is TRBJ1-2 and V is TRBV11-2, with 7 bases matching TRBD1. CDR1 is SGHAT, CDR2 FQNNGV, per germline. CDR3 length: 13 residues. Trimming cost V 5 bases and J 10 bases; bases outside gene matches: 10. The CDR3 coding sequence is TGTGCCAGCAGCCAGGGGGGCTTGACATTCTACACCTTC. Residues: CASSQGGLTFYTF.